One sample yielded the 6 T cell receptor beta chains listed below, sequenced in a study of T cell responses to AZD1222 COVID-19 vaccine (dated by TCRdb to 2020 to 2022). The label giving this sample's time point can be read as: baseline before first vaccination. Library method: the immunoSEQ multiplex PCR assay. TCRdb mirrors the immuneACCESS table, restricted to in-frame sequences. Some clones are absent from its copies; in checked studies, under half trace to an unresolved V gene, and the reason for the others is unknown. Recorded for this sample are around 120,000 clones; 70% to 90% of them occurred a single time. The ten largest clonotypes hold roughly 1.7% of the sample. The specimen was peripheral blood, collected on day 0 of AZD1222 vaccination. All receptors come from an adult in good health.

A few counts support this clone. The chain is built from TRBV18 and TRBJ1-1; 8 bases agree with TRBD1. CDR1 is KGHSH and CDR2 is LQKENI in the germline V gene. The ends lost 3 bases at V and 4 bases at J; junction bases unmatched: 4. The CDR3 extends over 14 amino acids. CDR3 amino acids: CASSPRTGSTEAFF. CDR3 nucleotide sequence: TGTGCCAGCTCACCGCGGACAGGGAGCACTGAAGCTTTCTTT.

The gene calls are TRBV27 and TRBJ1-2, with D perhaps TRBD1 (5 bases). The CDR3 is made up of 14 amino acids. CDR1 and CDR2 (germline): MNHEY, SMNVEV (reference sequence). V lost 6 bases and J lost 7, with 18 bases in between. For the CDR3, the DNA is TGTGCCAGCAGAAACGACAGTTTAGTTGGTGGCTACACCTTC. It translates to CASRNDSLVGGYTF.

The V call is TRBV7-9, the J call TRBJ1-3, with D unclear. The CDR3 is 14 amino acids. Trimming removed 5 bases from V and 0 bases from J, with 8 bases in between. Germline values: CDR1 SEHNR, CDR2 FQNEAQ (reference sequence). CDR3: CASSRDPSGNTIYF. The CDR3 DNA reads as TGTGCCAGCAGCCGTGATCCCTCTGGAAACACCATATATTTT.

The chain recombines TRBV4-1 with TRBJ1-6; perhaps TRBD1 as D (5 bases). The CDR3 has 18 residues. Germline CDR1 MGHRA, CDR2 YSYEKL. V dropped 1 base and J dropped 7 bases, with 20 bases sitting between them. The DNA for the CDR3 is TGCGCCAGCAGCCAAGTCTTGTGGACCGGGACGGAAAATTCACCCCTCCACTTT. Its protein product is CASSQVLWTGTENSPLHF.

The CDR3 here is CASSGSGQGRRELFF. CDR3 coding DNA: TGTGCCAGCAGTGGATCCGGACAGGGGAGGAGGGAGCTGTTTTTT. The chain couples TRBV6-4 to TRBJ2-2; 9 nucleotides match TRBD1. Germline V gives CDR1 MRHNA, CDR2 SNTAGT. CDR3 length equals 15 residues. V dropped 4 bases and J dropped 9; count of bases not matched to a gene: 9.

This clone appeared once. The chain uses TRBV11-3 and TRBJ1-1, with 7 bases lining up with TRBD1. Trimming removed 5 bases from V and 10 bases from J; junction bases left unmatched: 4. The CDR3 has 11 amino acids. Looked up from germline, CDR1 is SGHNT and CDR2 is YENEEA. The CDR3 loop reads CASSLQGGAFF. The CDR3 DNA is TGTGCCAGCAGCCTCCAGGGGGGAGCTTTCTTT.